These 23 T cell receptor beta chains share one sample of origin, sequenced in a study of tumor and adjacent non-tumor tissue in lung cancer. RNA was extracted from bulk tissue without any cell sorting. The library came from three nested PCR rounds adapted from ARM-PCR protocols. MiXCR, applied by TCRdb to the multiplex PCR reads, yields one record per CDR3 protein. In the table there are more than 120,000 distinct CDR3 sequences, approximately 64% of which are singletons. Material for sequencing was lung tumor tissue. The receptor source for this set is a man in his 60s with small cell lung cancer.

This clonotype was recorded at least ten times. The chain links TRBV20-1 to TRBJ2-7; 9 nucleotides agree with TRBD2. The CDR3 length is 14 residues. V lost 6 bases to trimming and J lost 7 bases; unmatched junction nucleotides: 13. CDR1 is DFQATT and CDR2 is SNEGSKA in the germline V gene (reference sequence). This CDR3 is CSASLLAGAGEQYF. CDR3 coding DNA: TGCAGTGCCTCGTTGTTAGCGGGAGCGGGAGAGCAGTACTTC.

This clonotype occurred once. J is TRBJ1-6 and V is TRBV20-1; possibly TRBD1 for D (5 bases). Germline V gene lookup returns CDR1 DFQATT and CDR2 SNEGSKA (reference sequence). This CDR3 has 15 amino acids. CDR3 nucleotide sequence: TGCACTGCCCAAGATAGGCAGGTGCGGGGGTCACCCCTCCACTTT. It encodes CTAQDRQVRGSPLHF.

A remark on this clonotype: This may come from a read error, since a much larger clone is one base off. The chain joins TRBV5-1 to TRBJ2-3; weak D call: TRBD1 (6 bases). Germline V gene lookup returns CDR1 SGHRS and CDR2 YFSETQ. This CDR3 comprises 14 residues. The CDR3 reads CSSRSGTTGDTQYF. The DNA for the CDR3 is TGCTCCAGCAGATCCGGGACAACGGGAGATACGCAGTATTTT.

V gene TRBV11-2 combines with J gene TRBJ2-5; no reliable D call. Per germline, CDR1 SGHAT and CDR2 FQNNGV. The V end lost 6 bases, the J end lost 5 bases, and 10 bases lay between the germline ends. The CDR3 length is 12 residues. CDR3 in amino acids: CASRSGRETQYF. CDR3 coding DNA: TGTGCCAGCAGGTCGGGCAGGGAGACCCAGTACTTC.

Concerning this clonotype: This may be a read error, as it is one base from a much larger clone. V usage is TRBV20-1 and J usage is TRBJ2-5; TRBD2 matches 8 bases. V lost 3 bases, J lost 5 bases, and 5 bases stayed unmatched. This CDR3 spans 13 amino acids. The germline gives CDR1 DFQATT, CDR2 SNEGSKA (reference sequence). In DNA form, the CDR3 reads TGCAGTGCTAGCGTTAGCGGGATTGAGACCCAGTACTTC. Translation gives CSASVSGIETQYF.

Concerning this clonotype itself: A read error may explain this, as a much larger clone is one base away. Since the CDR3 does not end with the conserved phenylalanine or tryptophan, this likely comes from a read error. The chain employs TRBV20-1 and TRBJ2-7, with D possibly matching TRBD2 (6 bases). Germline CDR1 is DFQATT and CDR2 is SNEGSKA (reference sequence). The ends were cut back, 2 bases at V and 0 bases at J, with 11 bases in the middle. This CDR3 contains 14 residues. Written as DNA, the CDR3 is TGCAGTGCTAGACCTGCTAGCGCCTCCTACGAGCAGTACTTA. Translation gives CSARPASASYEQYL.

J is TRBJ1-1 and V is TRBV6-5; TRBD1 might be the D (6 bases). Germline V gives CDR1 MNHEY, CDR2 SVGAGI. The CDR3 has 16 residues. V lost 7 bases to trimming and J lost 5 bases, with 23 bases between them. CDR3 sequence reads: CASKAQGYRIRTEAFF. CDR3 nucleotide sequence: TGTGCCAGCAAGGCACAGGGTTACCGCATCAGAACTGAAGCTTTCTTT.

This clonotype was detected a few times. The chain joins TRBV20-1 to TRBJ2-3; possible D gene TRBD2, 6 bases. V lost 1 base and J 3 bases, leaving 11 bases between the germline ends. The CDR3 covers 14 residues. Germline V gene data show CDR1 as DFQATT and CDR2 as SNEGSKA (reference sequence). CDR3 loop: CSARVKGGTDTQYF. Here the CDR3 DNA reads TGCAGTGCTAGAGTGAAGGGAGGAACAGATACGCAGTATTTT.

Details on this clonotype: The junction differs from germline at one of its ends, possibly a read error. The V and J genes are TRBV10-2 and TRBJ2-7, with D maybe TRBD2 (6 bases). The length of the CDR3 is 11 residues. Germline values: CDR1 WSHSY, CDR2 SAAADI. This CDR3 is CRSSGSYDQYF. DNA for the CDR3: TGCCGCAGCAGCGGGTCCTACGATCAGTACTTC.

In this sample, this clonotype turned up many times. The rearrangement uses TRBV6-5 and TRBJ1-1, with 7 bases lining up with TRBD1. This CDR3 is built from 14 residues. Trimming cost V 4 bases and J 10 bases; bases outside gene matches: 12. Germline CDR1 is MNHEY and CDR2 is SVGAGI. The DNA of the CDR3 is TGTGCCAGCAGTTCTTCCCGGACAGGCCGGCGAGCTTTCTTT. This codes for CASSSSRTGRRAFF.

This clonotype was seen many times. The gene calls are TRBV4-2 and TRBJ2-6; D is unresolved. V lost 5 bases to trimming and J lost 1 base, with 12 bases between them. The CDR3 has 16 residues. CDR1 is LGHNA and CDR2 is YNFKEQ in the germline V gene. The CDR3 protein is CASSYRSSSGANVLTF. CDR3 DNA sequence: TGTGCCAGCAGCTATAGATCCTCGTCTGGGGCCAACGTCCTGACTTTC.

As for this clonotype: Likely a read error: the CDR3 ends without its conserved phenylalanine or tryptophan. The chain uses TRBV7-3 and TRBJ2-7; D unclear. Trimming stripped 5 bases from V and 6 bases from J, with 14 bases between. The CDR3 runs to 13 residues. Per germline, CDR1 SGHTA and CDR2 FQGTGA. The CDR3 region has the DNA TGTGCCAGCAGCCCCCGAGTTTTAGGCGAGCAGTACTTA. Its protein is CASSPRVLGEQYL.

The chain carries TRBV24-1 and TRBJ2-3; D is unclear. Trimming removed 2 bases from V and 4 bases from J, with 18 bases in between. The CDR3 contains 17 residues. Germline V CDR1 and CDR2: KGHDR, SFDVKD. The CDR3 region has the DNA TGTGCCACCAGTGATTCCCGCAGGCTCACGGTCGCAGATACGCAGTATTTT. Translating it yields CATSDSRRLTVADTQYF.

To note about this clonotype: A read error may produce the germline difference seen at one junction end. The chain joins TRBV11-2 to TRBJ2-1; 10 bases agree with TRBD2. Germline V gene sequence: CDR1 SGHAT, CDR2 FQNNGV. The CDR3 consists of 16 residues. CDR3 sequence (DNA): TGTGCCAGCAACTTAGGACTAGCGGACGCCTACCCTGAGCAGTTCTTC. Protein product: CASNLGLADAYPEQFF.

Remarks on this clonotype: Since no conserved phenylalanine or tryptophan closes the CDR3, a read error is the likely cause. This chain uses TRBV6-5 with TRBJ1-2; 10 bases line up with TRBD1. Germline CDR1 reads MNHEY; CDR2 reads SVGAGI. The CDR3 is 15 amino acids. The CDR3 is CASSYSTGGNYGYTI. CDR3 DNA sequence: TGTGCTAGCAGTTACTCGACAGGGGGCAACTATGGCTACACCATC.

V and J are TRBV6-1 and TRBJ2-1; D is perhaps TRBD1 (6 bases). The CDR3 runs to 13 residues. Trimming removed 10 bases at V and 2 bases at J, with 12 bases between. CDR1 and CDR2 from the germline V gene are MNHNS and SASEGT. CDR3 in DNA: TGTGCCATCACCGACAGGCCCTACAATGAGCAGTTCTTC. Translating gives CAITDRPYNEQFF.

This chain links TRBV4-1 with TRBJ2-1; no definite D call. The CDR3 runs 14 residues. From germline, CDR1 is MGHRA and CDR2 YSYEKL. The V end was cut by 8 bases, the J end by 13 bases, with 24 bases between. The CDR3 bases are TGCGCCAGCCTCCAAGCGCTTACTGGCGGCCGACAGTTCTTC. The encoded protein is CASLQALTGGRQFF.

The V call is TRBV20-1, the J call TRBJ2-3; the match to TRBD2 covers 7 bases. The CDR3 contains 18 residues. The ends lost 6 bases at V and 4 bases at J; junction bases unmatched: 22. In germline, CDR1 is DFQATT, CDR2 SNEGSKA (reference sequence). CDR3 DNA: TGCAGTGCCACTCAACCCGCATCACGGGAGGCCCCCTCAGATACGCAGTATTTT. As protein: CSATQPASREAPSDTQYF.

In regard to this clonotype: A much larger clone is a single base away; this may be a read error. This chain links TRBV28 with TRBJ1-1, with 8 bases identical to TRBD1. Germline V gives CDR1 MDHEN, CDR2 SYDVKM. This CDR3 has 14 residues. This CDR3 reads CTSSLGTGGTEAFF. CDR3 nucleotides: TGTACCAGCAGTTTAGGGACAGGAGGTACTGAAGCTTTCTTT.

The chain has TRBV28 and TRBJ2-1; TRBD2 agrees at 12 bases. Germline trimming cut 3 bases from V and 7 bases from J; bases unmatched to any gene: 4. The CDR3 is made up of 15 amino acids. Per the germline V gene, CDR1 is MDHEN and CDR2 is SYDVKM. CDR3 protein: CASSFWGTSGNEQFF. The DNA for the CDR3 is TGTGCCAGCAGTTTCTGGGGGACTAGCGGGAATGAGCAGTTCTTC.

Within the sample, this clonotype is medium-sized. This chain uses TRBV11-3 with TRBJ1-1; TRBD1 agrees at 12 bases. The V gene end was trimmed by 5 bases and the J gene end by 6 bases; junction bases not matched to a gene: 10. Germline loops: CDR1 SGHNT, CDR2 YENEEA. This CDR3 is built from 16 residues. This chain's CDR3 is CASSPRGTGGAAEAFF. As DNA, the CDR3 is TGTGCCAGCAGCCCCCGAGGGACAGGGGGCGCGGCTGAAGCTTTCTTT.

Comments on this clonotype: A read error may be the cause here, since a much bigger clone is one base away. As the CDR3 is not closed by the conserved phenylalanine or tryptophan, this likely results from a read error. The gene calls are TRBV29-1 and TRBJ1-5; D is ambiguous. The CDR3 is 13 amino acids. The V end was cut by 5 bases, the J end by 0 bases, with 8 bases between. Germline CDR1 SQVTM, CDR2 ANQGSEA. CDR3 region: CSVLTRSNQPQHL. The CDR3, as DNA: TGCAGCGTTCTCACACGTAGCAATCAGCCCCAGCATCTT.

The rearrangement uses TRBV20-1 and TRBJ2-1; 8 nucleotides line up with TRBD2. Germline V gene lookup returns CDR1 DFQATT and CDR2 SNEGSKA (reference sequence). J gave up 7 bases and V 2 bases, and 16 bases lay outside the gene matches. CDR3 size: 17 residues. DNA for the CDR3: TGCAGTGCTAGACCCACCCTCCGGGAGGGCCGCAATAATGAGCAGTTCTTC. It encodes CSARPTLREGRNNEQFF.